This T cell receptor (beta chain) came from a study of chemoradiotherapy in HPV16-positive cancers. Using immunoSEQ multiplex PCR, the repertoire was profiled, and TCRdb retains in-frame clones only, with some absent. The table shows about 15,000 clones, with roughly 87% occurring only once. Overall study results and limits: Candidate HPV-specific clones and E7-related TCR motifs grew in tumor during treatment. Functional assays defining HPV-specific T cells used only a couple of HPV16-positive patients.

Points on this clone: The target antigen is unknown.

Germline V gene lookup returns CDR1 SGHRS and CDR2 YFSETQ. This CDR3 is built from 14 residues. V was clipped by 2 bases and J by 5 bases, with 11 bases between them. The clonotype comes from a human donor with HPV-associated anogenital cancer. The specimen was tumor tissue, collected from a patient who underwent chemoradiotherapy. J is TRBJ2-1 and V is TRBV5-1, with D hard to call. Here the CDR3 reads CASSLMGKNNEQFF. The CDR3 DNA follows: TGCGCCAGCAGCTTAATGGGCAAAAACAATGAGCAGTTCTTC. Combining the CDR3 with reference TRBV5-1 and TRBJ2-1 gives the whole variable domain KAGVTQTPRYLIKTRGQQVTLSCSPISGHRSVSWYQQTPGQGLQFLFEYFSETQRNKGNFPGRFSGRQFSNSRSEMNVSTLELGDSALYLCASSLMGKNNEQFFGPGTRLTVL.